This T cell receptor beta chain was profiled in a study of neurological immune-mediated disorders. PBMCs stored at -80 C, numbering 2 million, were the origin of the unsorted libraries. This clonotype was seen more than once but under ten times. As yet, its antigen is unknown. The method for making cDNA was 5'RACE, and it used 10-nucleotide random UMIs. TCRdb independently ran MiXCR on the 5' RACE reads; one entry per CDR3 protein. The table has 50,000 to 55,000 distinct CDR3 sequences, approximately 3.9% seen once. Study conclusions and caveats: Phylogenetic grouping assigned the repertoires of 18 of 34 multiple sclerosis patients to a single cluster of related CDR3 sequences. This cluster may be a repertoire-level signature.

Germline V CDR1 and CDR2: DFQATT, SNEGSKA (reference sequence). This CDR3 spans 12 amino acids. Trimming took 1 base from V and 9 from J, leaving 12 bases between them. The chain uses TRBV20-1 and TRBJ1-1; D call uncertain. Sequenced material: PBMCs. This sequence was found in a man between 60 and 75 years old with multiple sclerosis. The DNA of the CDR3 is TGCAGTGCTAGAGGGTCAGGATACCAAGCTTTCTTT. Residues: CSARGSGYQAFF.